This T cell receptor beta chain was recorded in a study of blood T cells in healthy people across ages. On this clonotype: The antigen is not known.

This CDR3 is 15 amino acids long. The J segment lost 9 bases and the V segment lost 0 bases, leaving 7 bases of the junction unmatched. Germline loops: CDR1 GTSNPN, CDR2 SVGIG (reference sequence). Study conclusions and caveats: A conclusive naive versus antigen-experienced comparison was prevented by the unsorted PBMCs.

For the second PCR, which ran for about 6 to 11 cycles, a sample-barcoded 5' primer and a J-beta primer mix were used. TCRdb redid the calling of the 5' RACE reads with MiXCR, one entry per CDR3 protein. This repertoire shows hundreds of thousands of distinct CDR3 sequences, roughly half found once; its top ten account for around 53%. Individuals who donated were healthy Caucasians from Russia aged about 6 to 90. The source material was blood. This TCR came from a man in his sixties in good health. The chain is built from TRBV30 and TRBJ2-1; 11 nucleotides line up with TRBD1. The CDR3 sequence is CAWSVVDRGRSEQFF. CDR3 sequence (DNA): TGTGCCTGGAGTGTAGTGGACAGGGGGCGAAGTGAGCAGTTCTTC.